The 13 T cell receptor beta chains listed next were all sequenced from one sample in a study of blood T cell repertoires in COVID-19. Data came from immunoSEQ multiplex PCR; TCRdb stores just in-frame clones and leaves some out. Seen here are some 500,000 clones, around nine tenths observed once, and the top ten hold 7.8%. Sequencing was carried out using peripheral blood. The receptor set was obtained from a woman in her forties or fifties with COVID-19, enrolled during active disease.

The rearrangement joins TRBV19 to TRBJ1-1, with 7 bases aligning to TRBD1. Germline V gene lookup returns CDR1 LNHDA and CDR2 SQIVND (reference sequence). With 7 bases clipped from V and 1 base from J, the junction kept 9 bases outside the gene matches. The CDR3 extends over 15 amino acids. CDR3 region: CASTPRTGANTEAFF. In DNA form, the CDR3 reads TGTGCCAGTACCCCGAGGACAGGCGCGAACACTGAAGCTTTCTTT. Variable domain in full (rest from reference TRBV19 and TRBJ1-1): DGGITQSPKYLFRKEGQNVTLSCEQNLNHDAMYWYRQDPGQGLRLIYYSQIVNDFQKGDIAEGYSVSREKKESFPLTVTSAQKNPTAFYLCASTPRTGANTEAFFGQGTRLTVV.

V usage is TRBV2 and J usage is TRBJ2-2; D is possibly TRBD2 (6 bases). The V and J ends lost 7 bases and 1 base respectively, with 10 bases between them. Germline V lookup: CDR1 SNHLY, CDR2 FYNNEI. The CDR3 is 14 amino acids. The CDR3 bases are TGTGCCAGCATCGGGCGGGGGAACACCGGGGAGCTGTTTTTT. Protein sequence: CASIGRGNTGELFF.

The chain couples TRBV5-5 to TRBJ1-2, with D tentatively TRBD1 (6 bases). From germline, CDR1 is SGHKS and CDR2 YYEKEE (reference sequence). V lost 5 bases, J lost 0 bases, and 14 bases lay in between. There are 15 residues in the CDR3. The CDR3 here is CASSRKDSTNYGYTF. DNA of the CDR3: TGTGCCAGCAGTCGAAAGGACAGTACTAACTATGGCTACACCTTC.

The rearrangement uses TRBV5-4 and TRBJ2-3, with D possibly matching TRBD1 (5 bases). The CDR3 loop spans 13 amino acids. Germline V lookup: CDR1 SGHNT, CDR2 YYREEE (reference sequence). The V and J ends lost 4 bases and 1 base respectively, with 7 bases between them. The CDR3, as DNA: TGTGCCAGCAGCGAGACAGGCACAGATACGCAGTATTTT. Translated: CASSETGTDTQYF.

The chain joins TRBV30 to TRBJ1-1, with 9 bases lining up with TRBD1. The germline gives CDR1 GTSNPN, CDR2 SVGIG (reference sequence). This CDR3 comprises 12 residues. Germline trimming cut 4 bases from V and 5 bases from J; bases unmatched to any gene: 2. The CDR3, as DNA: TGTGCCTGGACGACAGGGGGGACTGAAGCTTTCTTT. Translating gives CAWTTGGTEAFF.

The chain employs TRBV2 and TRBJ2-5; 9 bases match TRBD1. The CDR3 is 14 residues long. Germline CDR1 is SNHLY and CDR2 is FYNNEI. The V and J ends lost 5 bases and 2 bases, in that order; junction bases with no gene match: 3. CDR3 sequence reads: CASSLGTGQETQYF. In DNA, the CDR3 is TGTGCCAGCAGTCTAGGGACAGGGCAAGAGACCCAGTACTTC.

The chain couples TRBV5-4 to TRBJ1-2, with TRBD1 matching 7 bases. Trimming at V came to 3 bases and at J to 5 bases, leaving 7 bases not matched to a gene. The CDR3 runs to 14 residues. Germline V gives CDR1 SGHNT, CDR2 YYREEE (reference sequence). The CDR3 loop reads CASSSETGVYGYTF. CDR3 sequence (DNA): TGTGCCAGCAGCTCTGAAACAGGGGTTTATGGCTACACCTTC.

The rearrangement joins TRBV6-6 to TRBJ1-6, with TRBD1 as a possible D gene (6 bases). The CDR3 spans 13 residues. V gave up 2 bases and J gave up 7 bases, with 6 bases separating them. CDR1 MNHNY and CDR2 SVGAGI come from the germline V gene (reference sequence). CDR3 in DNA: TGTGCCAGCAGTTACGGACAGAATTCACCCCTCCACTTT. Translated, it gives CASSYGQNSPLHF.

This clone has a single count. At the DNA level, this CDR3 is encoded by other sequences in the same sample as well. This sequence joins TRBV4-2 and TRBJ1-2; TRBD1 matches at 8 bases. This CDR3 has 14 amino acids. Germline V gene lookup returns CDR1 LGHNA and CDR2 YNFKEQ. J was trimmed by 8 bases and V by 0 bases; bases with no gene match: 5. The CDR3 is CASSQEQGVGGYTF. The CDR3 region has the DNA TGTGCCAGCAGCCAAGAACAGGGGGTCGGGGGCTACACCTTC.

Only one count was recorded for this clone. The chain carries TRBV19 and TRBJ1-2; 9 bases line up with TRBD1. Germline CDR1 reads LNHDA; CDR2 reads SQIVND (reference sequence). V was clipped by 8 bases and J by 4 bases; unmatched bases: 14. CDR3 length: 16 residues. This CDR3 is CASHPPRTGAGYGYTF. For the CDR3, the DNA is TGTGCCAGTCACCCCCCGAGGACAGGGGCGGGCTATGGCTACACCTTC. Looking up the rest from reference TRBV19 and TRBJ1-2 gives the full variable domain: DGGITQSPKYLFRKEGQNVTLSCEQNLNHDAMYWYRQDPGQGLRLIYYSQIVNDFQKGDIAEGYSVSREKKESFPLTVTSAQKNPTAFYLCASHPPRTGAGYGYTFGSGTRLTVV.

This sequence joins TRBV7-2 and TRBJ1-5; 10 bases agree with TRBD1. CDR3 length: 14 amino acids. J lost 9 bases, V lost 5 bases, and 7 bases had no gene match. Germline values: CDR1 SGHTA, CDR2 FQGNSA. The CDR3 is CASSPDRGRGPQHF. The CDR3, as DNA: TGTGCCAGCAGCCCTGACAGGGGGCGGGGGCCCCAGCATTTT.

The V call is TRBV4-1, the J call TRBJ1-6; D gene ambiguous. The V gene's germline CDR1 is MGHRA and CDR2 YSYEKL. The CDR3 sequence is 17 residues long. V lost 4 bases to trimming and J lost 0 bases, with 13 bases between them. CDR3 in DNA: TGCGCCAGCAGCCCCCCATTTATGGCCTCCTATAATTCACCCCTCCACTTT. Translated, it gives CASSPPFMASYNSPLHF.

The chain has TRBV5-4 and TRBJ2-7; D ambiguous. The V end was cut by 1 base, the J end by 1 base, with 6 bases between. The CDR3 has 13 residues. The germline gives CDR1 SGHNT, CDR2 YYREEE (reference sequence). The CDR3 region is CASSLTVSYEQYF. The CDR3 DNA reads TGTGCCAGCAGCTTGACAGTATCCTACGAGCAGTACTTC.